A selection of T cell receptor beta chains follows, all from one sample in a study of T cell responses to AZD1222 COVID-19 vaccine. Profiling relied on immunoSEQ multiplex PCR, and the TCRdb table lists in-frame clones only, not all of them. The repertoire holds roughly 150,000 clones, with about nine tenths as singletons. The sample here was peripheral blood, taken on day 0 of AZD1222 vaccination. All receptors derive from an adult in good health. The CDR3 runs from the conserved cysteine through the conserved F or W. A D gene is named only where the DNA matches it firmly. Size is omitted from some rows. Given values are once, few, many or a class for expanded clones.

V gene,D gene,J gene,clone size,CDR3 DNA,CDR3 protein
TRBV5-6,NA,TRBJ1-2,NA,TGTGCCAGCAGCTCACCAACAGGGCGTATGCAACGGGACTATGGCTACACCTTC,CASSSPTGRMQRDYGYTF
TRBV5-1,NA,TRBJ2-3,NA,TGCGCCAGCAGCGAAACACCCAAGAACGAGCAGTATTTT,CASSETPKNEQYF
TRBV25-1,TRBD2,TRBJ2-7,NA,TGTGCCAGCAGTGGAGGCGGGGGCTACGAGCAGTACTTC,CASSGGGGYEQYF
TRBV19,TRBD1,TRBJ1-6,NA,TGTGCCAGTAGTATCCAATCAGGGGGCGGTTCACCCCTCCACTTT,CASSIQSGGGSPLHF
TRBV30,NA,TRBJ1-4,NA,TGTGCCTGGAGTGTACTCGCTAGGGACGCGGGTTCTATCAATGAAAAACTGTTTTTT,CAWSVLARDAGSINEKLFF
TRBV6-1,TRBD1,TRBJ2-3,NA,TGTGCCAGCAGTGAGTCGTCAGGGGGCGGCACAGATACGCAGTATTTT,CASSESSGGGTDTQYF
TRBV5-4,NA,TRBJ1-1,NA,TGTGCCAGCATGATAGGGTCTGAAGCTTTCTTT,CASMIGSEAFF
TRBV18,NA,TRBJ1-6,once,TGTGCCAGCTCACCTGATCGTGGACCCCTCCACTTT,CASSPDRGPLHF
TRBV24-1,NA,TRBJ1-1,NA,TGTGCCACCAGGACAGGCTTGAACACTGAAGCTTTCTTT,CATRTGLNTEAFF
TRBV19,NA,TRBJ2-1,NA,TGTGCCAGTAGTATATTTACGAGGGACAATGAGCAGTTCTTC,CASSIFTRDNEQFF
TRBV11-2,TRBD2,TRBJ2-1,NA,TGTGCCAGCAGCATTACTAGCGCCGAGCAGTTCTTC,CASSITSAEQFF
TRBV28,NA,TRBJ2-1,NA,TGTGCCAGCAGTTATGGGGGAGCCTACAATGAGCAGTTCTTC,CASSYGGAYNEQFF
TRBV28,NA,TRBJ1-6,few,TGTGCCAGCAGTGGCAGGGCCCGGGGTTCACCCCTCCACTTT,CASSGRARGSPLHF
TRBV2,NA,TRBJ1-1,NA,TGTGCCAGCAGTGTAAGGGTGCCCACTGAAGCTTTCTTT,CASSVRVPTEAFF
TRBV5-1,NA,TRBJ2-5,NA,TGCGCCAGCAGTGTCCAAGAGACCCAGTACTTC,CASSVQETQYF
TRBV7-2,NA,TRBJ1-5,NA,TGTGCCAGCAGCCTTCAGTGGGATGTCAATCAGCCCCAGCATTTT,CASSLQWDVNQPQHF
TRBV11-3,NA,TRBJ1-1,few,TGTGCCAGCAGCTCGGGATCAGAAGGAACTGAAGCTTTCTTT,CASSSGSEGTEAFF
TRBV20-1,NA,TRBJ2-3,once,TGCAGTTCATCTCTGGATACGCAGTATTTT,CSSSLDTQYF
TRBV27,NA,TRBJ1-2,NA,TGTGCCAGCAGTTTCGAGGGGGGCTACACCTTC,CASSFEGGYTF
TRBV9,TRBD2,TRBJ2-2,NA,TGTGCCAGCAGCGCGGGACTAGCGGTGAACACCGGGGAGCTGTTTTTT,CASSAGLAVNTGELFF
TRBV13,TRBD1,TRBJ2-5,NA,TGTGCCAGCAGCCTTGACAGGGGGCGTCTGGAGACCCAGTACTTC,CASSLDRGRLETQYF
TRBV19,TRBD1,TRBJ1-5,NA,TGTGCCAGTAGTGACACCGGGACAGGGGTTAGTCAGCCCCAGCATTTT,CASSDTGTGVSQPQHF
TRBV18,NA,TRBJ1-6,once,TGTGCCAGCTCACCCGCCAATAACGCACCCCTCCACTTT,CASSPANNAPLHF
TRBV3-1/TRBV3-2,TRBD2,TRBJ2-4,NA,TGTGCCAGCAGCCCACGGCCTGGGGGGGATGGAGCCAAAAACATTCAGTACTTC,CASSPRPGGDGAKNIQYF
TRBV11-2,NA,TRBJ2-5,once,TGTGCCAGCAGCTTGGGCGGGGAGGAGACCCAGTACTTC,CASSLGGEETQYF
TRBV7-2,TRBD1,TRBJ1-2,NA,TGTGCCAGCTGGGACAGTACCAACTTTAACTATGGCTACACCTTC,CASWDSTNFNYGYTF
TRBV28,NA,TRBJ2-4,NA,TGTGCCAGCAGCCAAGTAAGAAACATTCAGTACTTC,CASSQVRNIQYF
TRBV7-2,NA,TRBJ2-7,NA,TGTGCCAGCAGCCGCTCCAACGAGCAGTACTTC,CASSRSNEQYF
TRBV7-2,NA,TRBJ2-2,NA,TGTGCCAGCAGCTTAGAACGGGGAACCGGGGAGCTGTTTTTT,CASSLERGTGELFF
TRBV5-1,NA,TRBJ1-3,NA,TGCGCCAGCAGCTTGCAATCTGTGTCAGCTGGAAACACCATATATTTT,CASSLQSVSAGNTIYF
TRBV28,NA,TRBJ1-2,NA,TGTGCCAGCAGTTTCCCAGCTGGCCCGAACTATGGCTACACCTTC,CASSFPAGPNYGYTF
TRBV19,NA,TRBJ2-5,NA,TGTGCCAGTAGTATAGATCAAGGAGAGACCCAGTACTTC,CASSIDQGETQYF
TRBV6-5,NA,TRBJ1-5,once,TGTGCCAGCAGTTTCAACGGGGGATCCGGGCAGCCCCAGCATTTT,CASSFNGGSGQPQHF
TRBV4-3,TRBD1,TRBJ2-5,NA,TGCGCCAGCAGCCAAGATACGACAGGGGGCGATGAGACCCAGTACTTC,CASSQDTTGGDETQYF
TRBV6-5,NA,TRBJ2-5,NA,TGTGCCAGCAGCGGTGGAGGGGCCGGGGTTGAGACCCAGTACTTC,CASSGGGAGVETQYF
TRBV7-2,TRBD1,TRBJ1-2,NA,TGTGCCAGCAGCTTATTAGGGACAGGGGACGATGGCTACACCTTC,CASSLLGTGDDGYTF
TRBV27,TRBD2,TRBJ2-1,NA,TGTGCCAGCAGTTTTCTAGCGGGGGAGACAAGCTCCTACAATGAGCAGTTCTTC,CASSFLAGETSSYNEQFF
TRBV28,NA,TRBJ1-3,NA,TGTGCCAGCAGTTTGTACGACAGCTCTGGAAACACCATATATTTT,CASSLYDSSGNTIYF
TRBV28,NA,TRBJ1-1,NA,TGTGCCAGCAGTTTAGGGGCCATGAACACTGAAGCTTTCTTT,CASSLGAMNTEAFF
TRBV4-3,NA,TRBJ1-1,once,TGCGCCAGCAGCCAAACTCACGGGCATTTGGGGGACACTGAAGCTTTCTTT,CASSQTHGHLGDTEAFF
TRBV18,NA,TRBJ2-2,NA,TGTGCCAGCTCACCCACGGACAGTCTAAACACCGGGGAGCTGTTTTTT,CASSPTDSLNTGELFF
TRBV7-9,NA,TRBJ1-5,NA,TGTGCCAGCAGCTTATCGGGGGGAGTCGATCAGCCCCAGCATTTT,CASSLSGGVDQPQHF
TRBV6-5,NA,TRBJ1-6,NA,TGTGCCAGCAGCGCCATGACAGGCCGGGCACCCCTCCACTTT,CASSAMTGRAPLHF
TRBV2,NA,TRBJ2-2,NA,TGTGCCAGCAGTGGGGGCACCGGGGAGCTGTTTTTT,CASSGGTGELFF
TRBV9,NA,TRBJ2-1,NA,TGTGCCAGCAGCGTAGCTTCCAAGAATGAGCAGTTCTTC,CASSVASKNEQFF
TRBV6-5,NA,TRBJ1-3,NA,TGTGCCAGCATGAACTCGGGGACTGGAAACACCATATATTTT,CASMNSGTGNTIYF
TRBV7-9,TRBD1,TRBJ2-7,NA,TGTGCCAGCAGTCCAAATCAGGGGGCGCGTAGTTATGAGCAGTACTTC,CASSPNQGARSYEQYF
TRBV2,NA,TRBJ2-5,NA,TGTGCCAGCAGTGGGATATTGGGATGGGAGACCCAGTACTTC,CASSGILGWETQYF
TRBV5-6,TRBD2,TRBJ2-7,NA,TGTGCCAGCAGCTTGACAACTGGGGAGGGAATAGTTTACGAGCAGTACTTC,CASSLTTGEGIVYEQYF
TRBV30,NA,TRBJ1-2,NA,TGTGCCTGGAGTAGGGACTATGGCTACACCTTC,CAWSRDYGYTF
TRBV11-2,NA,TRBJ2-1,once,TGTGCCAGCAGCATCAATAGCGGCCCCTCCTACAATGAGCAGTTCTTC,CASSINSGPSYNEQFF
TRBV12-2,NA,TRBJ1-1,few,TGTGCAAGTCATGGAGGGCGAACTGAAGCTTTCTTT,CASHGGRTEAFF
TRBV7-3,TRBD2,TRBJ2-2,NA,TGTGCCAGCAGCTTAACGATAACTAGCGGGATTGTCGGGGAGCTGTTTTTT,CASSLTITSGIVGELFF
TRBV19,TRBD1,TRBJ1-6,NA,TGTGCCAGTAGGCGGACAGGCGGAACACCCCTCCACTTT,CASRRTGGTPLHF
TRBV4-2,TRBD1,TRBJ1-4,NA,TGTGCCAGCAGCCAGGCTGGGACAGGGTGGGGTGAAAAACTGTTTTTT,CASSQAGTGWGEKLFF
TRBV9,NA,TRBJ2-6,NA,TGTGCCAGCAGCGAGCAGGGGGGTCGCGGGGCCAACGTCCTGACTTTC,CASSEQGGRGANVLTF
TRBV4-3,TRBD1,TRBJ1-6,NA,TGCGCCAGCAGCCAAGCCTACGGGACAGTCTCACCCCTCCACTTT,CASSQAYGTVSPLHF
TRBV6-4,TRBD2,TRBJ2-7,NA,TGTGCCAGCAGTGACGTAGCGGGAGCATCCTACGAGCAGTACTTC,CASSDVAGASYEQYF
TRBV30,NA,TRBJ1-1,NA,TGTGCCTGGAGTGTACTTGGCAGGACGAACACTGAAGCTTTCTTT,CAWSVLGRTNTEAFF